This TCR beta chain was captured by sequencing in a study of response to subunit inactivated influenza vaccine. Note on this clonotype: Antigen unknown.

The CDR3 loop spans 13 amino acids. Trimming removed 11 bases at V and 1 base at J, with 14 bases between. In germline, CDR1 is SEHNR, CDR2 FQNEAQ (reference sequence). TCRdb reprocessed the RT-PCR reads with MiXCR, giving one entry per CDR3 protein. In the table there are some 800,000 distinct CDR3 sequences, 21% of which are singletons. Study-level points and caveats: Few new T cells, the authors suggested, are recruited by each seasonal influenza vaccination.

This rearrangement joins TRBV7-9 to TRBJ1-1; a weak D match, TRBD1 (6 bases). This receptor was taken from a man aged 50-60 years who received an inactivated influenza vaccine. Material: PBMCs from blood, obtained roughly 5 days after vaccination. CDR3 DNA: TGTGCCGGAAAGGGAGGGGGGAACACTGAAGCTTTCTTT. It specifies CAGKGGGNTEAFF.